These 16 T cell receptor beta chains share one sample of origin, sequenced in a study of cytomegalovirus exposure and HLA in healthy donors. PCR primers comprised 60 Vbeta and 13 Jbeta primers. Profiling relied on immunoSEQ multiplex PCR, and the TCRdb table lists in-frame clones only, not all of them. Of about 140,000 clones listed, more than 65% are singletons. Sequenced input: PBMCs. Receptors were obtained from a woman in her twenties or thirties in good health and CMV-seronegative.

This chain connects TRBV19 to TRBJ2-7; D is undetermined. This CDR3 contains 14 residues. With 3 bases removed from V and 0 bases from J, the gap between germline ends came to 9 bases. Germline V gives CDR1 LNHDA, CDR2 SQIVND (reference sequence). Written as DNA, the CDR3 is TGTGCCAGTAGTATCATGGTGAGCTCCTACGAGCAGTACTTC. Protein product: CASSIMVSSYEQYF.

CDR3 in DNA: TGCGCCAGCAGCTTAGGAGGGCTTGGGGCCAACGTCCTGACTTTC. Translation gives CASSLGGLGANVLTF. This chain joins TRBV5-1 and TRBJ2-6, with D tentatively TRBD2 (6 bases). Germline lookup yields CDR1 SGHRS and CDR2 YFSETQ. Trimming took off 2 bases at V and 3 bases at J, with 9 bases between the two ends. The CDR3 sequence is 15 residues long. Complete variable domain (other parts from reference TRBV5-1 and TRBJ2-6): KAGVTQTPRYLIKTRGQQVTLSCSPISGHRSVSWYQQTPGQGLQFLFEYFSETQRNKGNFPGRFSGRQFSNSRSEMNVSTLELGDSALYLCASSLGGLGANVLTFGAGSRLTVL.

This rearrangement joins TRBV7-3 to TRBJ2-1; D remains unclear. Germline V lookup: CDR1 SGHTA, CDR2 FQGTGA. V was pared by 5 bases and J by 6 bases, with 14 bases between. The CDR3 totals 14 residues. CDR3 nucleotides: TGTGCCAGCAGCCTCTATAAAAACGTCAATGAGCAGTTCTTC. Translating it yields CASSLYKNVNEQFF.

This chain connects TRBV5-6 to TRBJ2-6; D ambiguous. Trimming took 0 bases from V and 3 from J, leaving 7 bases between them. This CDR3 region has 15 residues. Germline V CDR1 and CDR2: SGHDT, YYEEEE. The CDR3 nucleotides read TGTGCCAGCAGCTTGGCACTACATGGGGCCAACGTCCTGACTTTC. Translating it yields CASSLALHGANVLTF.

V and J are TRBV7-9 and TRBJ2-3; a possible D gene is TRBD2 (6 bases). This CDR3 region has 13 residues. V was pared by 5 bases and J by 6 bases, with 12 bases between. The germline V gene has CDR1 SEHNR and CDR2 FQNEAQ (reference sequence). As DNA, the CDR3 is TGTGCCAGCAGCCCCGGGACTCCGGATACGCAGTATTTT. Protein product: CASSPGTPDTQYF. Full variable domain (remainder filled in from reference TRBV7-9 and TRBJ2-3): DTGVSQNPRHKITKRGQNVTFRCDPISEHNRLYWYRQTLGQGPEFLTYFQNEAQLEKSRLLSDRFSAERPKGSFSTLEIQRTEQGDSAMYLCASSPGTPDTQYFGPGTRLTVL.

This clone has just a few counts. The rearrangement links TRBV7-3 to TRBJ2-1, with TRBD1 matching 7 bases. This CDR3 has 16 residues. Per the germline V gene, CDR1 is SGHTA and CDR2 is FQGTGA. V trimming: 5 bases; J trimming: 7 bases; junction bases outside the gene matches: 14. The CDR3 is CASSLSRDSRGNEQFF. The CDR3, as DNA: TGTGCCAGCAGCCTTTCCCGGGACAGTCGTGGAAATGAGCAGTTCTTC.

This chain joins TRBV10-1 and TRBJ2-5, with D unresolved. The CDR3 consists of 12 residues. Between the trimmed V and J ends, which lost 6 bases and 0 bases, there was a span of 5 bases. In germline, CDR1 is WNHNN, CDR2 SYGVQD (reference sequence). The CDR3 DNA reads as TGCGCCAGCAGCCGGGACCAAGAGACCCAGTACTTC. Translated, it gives CASSRDQETQYF.

CDR3 protein: CASSTRTGENEKLFF. The CDR3, as DNA: TGTGCCAGCAGCACCCGGACAGGGGAGAATGAAAAACTGTTTTTT. The chain recombines TRBV9 with TRBJ1-4, with 9 bases that match TRBD1. The CDR3 contains 15 residues. V gave up 4 bases and J gave up 5 bases; unmatched junction bases: 6. From germline, CDR1 is SGDLS and CDR2 YYNGEE.

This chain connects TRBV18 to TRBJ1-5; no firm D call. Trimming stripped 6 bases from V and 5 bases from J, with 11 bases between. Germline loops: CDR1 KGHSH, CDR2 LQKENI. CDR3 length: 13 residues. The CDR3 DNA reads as TGTGCCAGCTCCGACTTGCAAGATCAGCCCCAGCATTTT. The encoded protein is CASSDLQDQPQHF.

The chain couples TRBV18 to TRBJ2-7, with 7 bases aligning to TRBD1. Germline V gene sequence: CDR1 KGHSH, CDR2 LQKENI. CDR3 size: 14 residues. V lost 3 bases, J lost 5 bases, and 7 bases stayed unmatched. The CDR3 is CASSPTTGSDEQYV. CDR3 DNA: TGTGCCAGCTCACCCACGACAGGGTCGGACGAGCAGTACGTC.

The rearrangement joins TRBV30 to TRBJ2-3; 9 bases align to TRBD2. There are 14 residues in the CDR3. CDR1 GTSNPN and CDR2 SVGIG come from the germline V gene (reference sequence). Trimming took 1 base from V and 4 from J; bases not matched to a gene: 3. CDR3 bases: TGTGCCTGGAGTGATCAGCGGGGGGCAGATACGCAGTATTTT. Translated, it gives CAWSDQRGADTQYF. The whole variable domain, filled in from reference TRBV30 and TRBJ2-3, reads SQTIHQWPATLVQPVGSPLSLECTVEGTSNPNLYWYRQAAGRGLQLLFYSVGIGQISSEVPQNLSASRPQDRQFILSSKKLLLSDSGFYLCAWSDQRGADTQYFGPGTRLTVL.

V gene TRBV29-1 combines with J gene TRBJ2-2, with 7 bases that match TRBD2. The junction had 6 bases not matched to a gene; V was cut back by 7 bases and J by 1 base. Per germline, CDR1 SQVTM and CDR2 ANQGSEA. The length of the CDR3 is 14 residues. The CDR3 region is CSGASGGNTGELFF. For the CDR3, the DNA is TGCAGCGGTGCTAGCGGAGGGAACACCGGGGAGCTGTTTTTT.

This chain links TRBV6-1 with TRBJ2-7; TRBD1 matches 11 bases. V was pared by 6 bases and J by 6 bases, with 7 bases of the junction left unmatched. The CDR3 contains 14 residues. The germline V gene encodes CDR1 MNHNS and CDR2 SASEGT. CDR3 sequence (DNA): TGTGCCAGCAGCAAGGACAGGGGGCGCCGCGAGCAGTACTTC. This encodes CASSKDRGRREQYF.

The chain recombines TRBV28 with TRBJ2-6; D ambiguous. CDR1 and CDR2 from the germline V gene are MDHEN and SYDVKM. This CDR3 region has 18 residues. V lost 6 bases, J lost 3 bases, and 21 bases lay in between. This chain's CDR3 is CASSATQARVGGANVLTF. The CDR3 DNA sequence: TGTGCCAGCAGCGCTACACAAGCCCGGGTGGGTGGGGCCAACGTCCTGACTTTC. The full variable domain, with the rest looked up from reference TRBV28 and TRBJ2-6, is DVKVTQSSRYLVKRTGEKVFLECVQDMDHENMFWYRQDPGLGLRLIYFSYDVKMKEKGDIPEGYSVSREKKERFSLILESASTNQTSMYLCASSATQARVGGANVLTFGAGSRLTVL.

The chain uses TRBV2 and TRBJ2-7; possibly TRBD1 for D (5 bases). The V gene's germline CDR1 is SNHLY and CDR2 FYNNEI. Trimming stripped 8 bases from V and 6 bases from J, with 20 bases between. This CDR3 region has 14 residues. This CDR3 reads CASSPTTRDGEQYV. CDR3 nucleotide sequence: TGTGCCAGCTCCCCTACCACCAGGGATGGCGAGCAGTACGTC.

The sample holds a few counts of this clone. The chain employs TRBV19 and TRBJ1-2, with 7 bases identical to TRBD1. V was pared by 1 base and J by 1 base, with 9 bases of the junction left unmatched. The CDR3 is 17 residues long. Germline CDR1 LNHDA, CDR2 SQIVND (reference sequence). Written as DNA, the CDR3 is TGTGCCAGTAGTATAGCCGGGGACAGAGAACTTAACTATGGCTACACCTTC. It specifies CASSIAGDRELNYGYTF.